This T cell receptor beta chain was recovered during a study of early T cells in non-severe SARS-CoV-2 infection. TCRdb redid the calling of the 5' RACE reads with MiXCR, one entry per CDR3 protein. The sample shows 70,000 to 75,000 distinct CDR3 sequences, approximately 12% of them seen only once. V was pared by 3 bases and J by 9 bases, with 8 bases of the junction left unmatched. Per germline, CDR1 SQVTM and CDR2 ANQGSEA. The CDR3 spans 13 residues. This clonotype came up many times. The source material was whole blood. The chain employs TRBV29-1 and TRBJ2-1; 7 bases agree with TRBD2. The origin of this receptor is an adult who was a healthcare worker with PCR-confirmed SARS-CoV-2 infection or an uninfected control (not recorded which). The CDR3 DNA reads TGCAGCGTTGAGCGGGAGCGCCGTTTTGAGCAGTTCTTC. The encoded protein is CSVERERRFEQFF.